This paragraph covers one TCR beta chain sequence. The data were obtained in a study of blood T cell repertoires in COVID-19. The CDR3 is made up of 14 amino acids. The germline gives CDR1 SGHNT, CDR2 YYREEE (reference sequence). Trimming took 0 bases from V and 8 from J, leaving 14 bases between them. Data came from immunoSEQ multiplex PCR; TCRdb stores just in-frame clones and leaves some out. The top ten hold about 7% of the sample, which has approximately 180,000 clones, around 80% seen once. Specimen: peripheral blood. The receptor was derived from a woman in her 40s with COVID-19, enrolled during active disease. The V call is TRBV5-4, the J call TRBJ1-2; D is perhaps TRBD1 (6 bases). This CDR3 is CASSLERGAGGYTF. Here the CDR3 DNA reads TGTGCCAGCAGCTTGGAACGGGGGGCAGGAGGCTACACCTTC.